A selection of T cell receptor beta chains follows, all from one sample in a study of CD8 T cells in Susac syndrome. From the immunoSEQ multiplex PCR reads, TCRdb called clonotypes with MiXCR, one entry per CDR3 protein. The sample has about 77,000 distinct CDR3 sequences, more than 85% seen once. The sequenced sample consisted of CD4+ T cells from PBMCs. The receptors were sampled from a human donor with Susac syndrome. CDR3s include the opening cysteine and the closing phenylalanine or tryptophan. The D gene is left open where the match is weak. Not every row has a clone size; where given, it reads once, few, many or a size class.

J gene | D gene | V gene | clone size | CDR3 protein | CDR3 DNA
TRBJ2-1 | . | TRBV12-3/TRBV12-4 | . | CASITGSSYNEQFF | TGTGCCAGCATCACAGGGAGCTCCTACAATGAGCAGTTCTTC
TRBJ1-5 | TRBD1 | TRBV7-9 | . | CAIQGGSQPQHF | TGTGCCATTCAAGGGGGCAGTCAGCCCCAGCATTTT
TRBJ1-5 | . | TRBV7-2 | . | CASSPEYSNQPQHF | TGTGCCAGCAGCCCCGAATATAGCAATCAGCCCCAGCATTTT
TRBJ2-1 | . | TRBV20-1 | . | CSARAGGGQEGQFF | TGCAGTGCTAGAGCTGGAGGGGGCCAGGAGGGGCAGTTCTTC
TRBJ1-3 | TRBD1 | TRBV5-1 | . | CASSPNPRGSSGNTIYF | TGCGCCAGCAGCCCCAACCCCAGGGGGAGCTCTGGAAACACCATATATTTT
TRBJ2-7 | . | TRBV2 | . | CASSGTADGYEQYF | TGTGCCAGCAGTGGAACCGCGGACGGCTACGAGCAGTACTTC
TRBJ1-2 | . | TRBV5-6 | . | CASSLRLGYGYTF | TGTGCCAGCAGCTTGAGGCTGGGTTATGGCTACACCTTC
TRBJ2-7 | TRBD2 | TRBV11-2 | . | CASSLGGDYSYEQYF | TGTGCCAGCAGCTTAGGTGGGGACTACTCCTACGAGCAGTACTTC
TRBJ2-1 | TRBD2 | TRBV19 | . | CASSRLAGGPYNEQFF | TGTGCCAGTAGTCGACTAGCGGGGGGGCCTTACAATGAGCAGTTCTTC
TRBJ1-5 | . | TRBV27 | . | CASSFLPGASNQPQHF | TGTGCCAGCAGTTTCCTACCCGGGGCTAGCAATCAGCCCCAGCATTTT
TRBJ2-2 | . | TRBV14 | . | CASRWGRSTGELFF | TGTGCCAGCAGGTGGGGACGGAGCACCGGGGAGCTGTTTTTT
TRBJ2-7 | . | TRBV6-1 | . | CASSAARGATYEQYF | TGTGCCAGCAGTGCCGCTCGGGGGGCTACCTACGAGCAGTACTTC
TRBJ1-4 | . | TRBV7-9 | . | CASNRAVTNEKLFF | TGTGCCAGCAACAGGGCGGTCACTAATGAAAAACTGTTTTTT
TRBJ2-5 | . | TRBV9 | . | CASSGGTGWETQYF | TGTGCCAGCTCCGGGGGGACAGGATGGGAGACCCAGTACTTC
TRBJ2-1 | . | TRBV5-1 | . | CATSPGSLYNEQFF | TGCGCCACTTCTCCGGGTTCCTTATACAATGAGCAGTTCTTC
TRBJ1-1 | . | TRBV3-1 | . | CASSRGGIGTEAFF | TGTGCCAGCAGCCGGGGGGGGATTGGGACTGAAGCTTTCTTT
TRBJ1-4 | TRBD1 | TRBV29-1 | once | CSVSLGGLNEKLFF | TGCAGCGTTTCTTTAGGGGGCCTTAATGAAAAACTGTTTTTT
TRBJ1-5 | . | TRBV12-3/TRBV12-4 | . | CASSSPRHQQPQHF | TGTGCCAGCAGTTCACCCAGACATCAGCAGCCCCAGCATTTT
TRBJ1-2 | . | TRBV7-9 | . | CASINIDKDGYTF | TGTGCCAGCATCAACATAGACAAGGATGGCTACACCTTC
TRBJ1-2 | TRBD1 | TRBV6-6 | . | CASSNRQGDYGYTF | TGTGCCAGCAGTAATCGACAGGGTGACTATGGCTACACCTTC
TRBJ1-1 | . | TRBV6-2/TRBV6-3 | . | CASSPKTPGRWAFF | TGTGCCAGCAGCCCAAAAACCCCGGGACGCTGGGCTTTCTTT
TRBJ2-2 | . | TRBV19 | . | CASRKSNTGELFF | TGTGCCAGTAGGAAAAGTAACACCGGGGAGCTGTTTTTT
TRBJ1-1 | TRBD1 | TRBV30 | . | CALDRVRAFF | TGTGCTTTGGACAGGGTGAGGGCTTTCTTT
TRBJ1-1 | . | TRBV7-2 | . | CASSLTGTEAFF | TGTGCCAGCAGCTTAACGGGCACTGAAGCTTTCTTT
TRBJ1-2 | . | TRBV30 | . | CAWSVQDSYGYTF | TGTGCCTGGAGTGTACAAGATTCTTATGGCTACACCTTC
TRBJ2-1 | . | TRBV4-2 | . | CASSQVKRTDSYNEQFF | TGTGCCAGCAGCCAAGTTAAACGGACGGACTCCTACAATGAGCAGTTCTTC
TRBJ2-4 | . | TRBV12-3/TRBV12-4 | . | CASSLGLFQGGNIQYF | TGTGCCAGCAGTTTAGGGCTATTTCAGGGGGGAAACATTCAGTACTTC
TRBJ1-6 | . | TRBV7-2 | . | CASSSKGTLNSPLHF | TGTGCCAGCAGCTCAAAAGGGACGCTAAATTCACCCCTCCACTTT
TRBJ2-7 | . | TRBV5-4 | . | CASSDGNTYEQYF | TGTGCCAGCAGCGACGGGAACACCTACGAGCAGTACTTC
TRBJ2-5 | . | TRBV12-5 | . | CATTGASETQYF | TGTGCTACCACTGGGGCTTCGGAGACCCAGTACTTC
TRBJ2-3 | . | TRBV2 | once | CASKVRQASTDTQYF | TGTGCCAGCAAGGTCCGGCAGGCTAGCACAGATACGCAGTATTTT
TRBJ2-2 | . | TRBV7-2 | . | CASSLRIYTGELFF | TGTGCCAGCAGCTTACGGATCTACACCGGGGAGCTGTTTTTT
TRBJ1-2 | . | TRBV25-1 | . | CASSDAGPNYGYTF | TGTGCCAGCAGTGATGCCGGGCCGAACTATGGCTACACCTTC
TRBJ2-1 | TRBD2 | TRBV11-1 | . | CASSLSGNSYNEQFF | TGTGCCAGCAGCTTAAGCGGGAACTCCTACAATGAGCAGTTCTTC
TRBJ1-2 | . | TRBV5-4 | once | CASSWDRGDRGYTF | TGTGCCAGCAGCTGGGACCGAGGAGACAGAGGCTACACCTTC
TRBJ1-1 | . | TRBV7-2 | . | CASSPNDGNTEAFF | TGTGCCAGCAGTCCTAATGACGGGAACACTGAAGCTTTCTTT
TRBJ1-2 | TRBD1 | TRBV20-1 | . | CSARALPGQGAGGYTF | TGCAGTGCTAGGGCGCTACCGGGACAGGGCGCAGGCGGCTACACCTTC